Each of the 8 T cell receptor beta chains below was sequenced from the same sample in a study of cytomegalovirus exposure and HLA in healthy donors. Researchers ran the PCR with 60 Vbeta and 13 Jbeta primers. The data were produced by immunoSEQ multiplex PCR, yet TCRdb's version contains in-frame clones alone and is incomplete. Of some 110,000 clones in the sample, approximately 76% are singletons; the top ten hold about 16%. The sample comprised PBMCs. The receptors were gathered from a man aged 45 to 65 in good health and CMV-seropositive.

CDR3 coding DNA: TGTGCCAGCAGCTTAGCGGTGGAGCTCTCTGGAAACACCATATATTTT. Translated: CASSLAVELSGNTIYF. This chain links TRBV7-9 with TRBJ1-3; D is unresolved. The CDR3 runs 16 residues. V lost 0 bases and J 0 bases, leaving 9 bases between the germline ends. Germline values: CDR1 SEHNR, CDR2 FQNEAQ (reference sequence).

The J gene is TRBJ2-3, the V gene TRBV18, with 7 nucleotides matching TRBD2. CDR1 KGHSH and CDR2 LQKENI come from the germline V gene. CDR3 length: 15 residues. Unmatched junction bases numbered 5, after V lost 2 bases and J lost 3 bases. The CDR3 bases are TGTGCCAGCTCACCAACAAGCGGGGCTACAGATACGCAGTATTTT. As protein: CASSPTSGATDTQYF.

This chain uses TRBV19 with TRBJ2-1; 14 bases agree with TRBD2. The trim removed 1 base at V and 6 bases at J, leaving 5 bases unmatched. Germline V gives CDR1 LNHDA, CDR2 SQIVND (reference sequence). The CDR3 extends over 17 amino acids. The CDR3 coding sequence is TGTGCCAGTAGTATAGTACCGGGACTAGCGGGAGCCAATGAGCAGTTCTTC. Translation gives CASSIVPGLAGANEQFF.

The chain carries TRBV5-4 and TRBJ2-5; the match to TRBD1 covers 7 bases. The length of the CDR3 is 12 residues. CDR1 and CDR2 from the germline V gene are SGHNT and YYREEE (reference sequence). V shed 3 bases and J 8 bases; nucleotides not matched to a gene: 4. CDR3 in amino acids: CASSSTGETQYF. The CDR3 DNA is TGTGCCAGCAGCTCAACAGGGGAAACCCAGTACTTC.

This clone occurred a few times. CDR3 region: CASMGEGPQHF. The CDR3 DNA follows: TGTGCCAGCATGGGTGAGGGGCCCCAGCATTTT. This chain uses TRBV7-8 with TRBJ1-5; unclear D gene. The CDR3 is 11 residues long. V was pared by 7 bases and J by 9 bases, with 10 bases between. Germline V lookup: CDR1 SGHVS, CDR2 FQNEAQ.

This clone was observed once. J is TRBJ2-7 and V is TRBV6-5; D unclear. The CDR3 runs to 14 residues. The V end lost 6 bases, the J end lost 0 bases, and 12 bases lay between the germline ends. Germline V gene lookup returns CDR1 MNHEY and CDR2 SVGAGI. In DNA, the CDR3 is TGTGCCAGCAGCCGGTCGGTCAACTCCTACGAGCAGTACTTC. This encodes CASSRSVNSYEQYF.

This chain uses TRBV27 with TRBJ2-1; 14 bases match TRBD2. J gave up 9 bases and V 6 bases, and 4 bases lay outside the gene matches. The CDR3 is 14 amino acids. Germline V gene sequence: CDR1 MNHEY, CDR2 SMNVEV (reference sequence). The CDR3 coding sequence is TGTGCCAGCAGGGGGACTAGCGGGAGAGGTGAGCAGTTCTTC. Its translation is CASRGTSGRGEQFF.

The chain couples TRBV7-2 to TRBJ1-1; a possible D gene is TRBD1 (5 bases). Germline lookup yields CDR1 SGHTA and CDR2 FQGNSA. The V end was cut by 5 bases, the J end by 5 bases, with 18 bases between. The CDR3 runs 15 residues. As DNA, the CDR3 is TGTGCCAGCAGCCCTCAGCGCAGGGTCGGTACTGAAGCTTTCTTT. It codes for CASSPQRRVGTEAFF.